The 3 T cell receptor beta chains reported below all come from one sample, sequenced in a study of blood T cell repertoires in COVID-19. Profiled with immunoSEQ multiplex PCR; TCRdb holds only in-frame clones, not every one. This sample yields 130,000 to 150,000 clones, of which 80% to 90% are seen a single time; 5.5% to 8% belongs to the top ten. Sequencing used peripheral blood. The receptors derive from a woman aged 50 to 60 in a cohort sampled during active or convalescent COVID-19.

This clone was counted once. The rearrangement joins TRBV7-9 to TRBJ2-7, with D possibly TRBD2 on 5 matching bases. V was clipped by 3 bases and J by 3 bases, with 9 bases between them. The germline V gene encodes CDR1 SEHNR and CDR2 FQNEAQ (reference sequence). The CDR3 sequence is 13 residues long. CDR3 DNA sequence: TGTGCCAGCAGCTTTACGGGGAGCTACGAGCAGTACTTC. It translates to CASSFTGSYEQYF.

V and J are TRBV9 and TRBJ2-2, with TRBD1 identical over 7 bases. Germline trimming cut 3 bases from V and 4 bases from J; bases unmatched to any gene: 6. CDR1 and CDR2 from the germline V gene are SGDLS and YYNGEE. The CDR3 is made up of 15 amino acids. This CDR3 reads CASSETGAVTGELFF. The CDR3 DNA reads as TGTGCCAGCAGCGAAACAGGGGCCGTCACCGGGGAGCTGTTTTTT.

The V and J genes are TRBV18 and TRBJ1-1; tentative D call: TRBD1 (6 bases). From germline, CDR1 is KGHSH and CDR2 LQKENI. Trimming removed 3 bases at V and 3 bases at J, with 8 bases between. This CDR3 is built from 13 residues. The CDR3 coding sequence is TGTGCCAGCTCACCGCACAGGGACACTGAAGCTTTCTTT. Its protein product is CASSPHRDTEAFF. Using reference TRBV18 and TRBJ1-1 for the parts outside the CDR3, the full variable domain is NAGVMQNPRHLVRRRGQEARLRCSPMKGHSHVYWYRQLPEEGLKFMVYLQKENIIDESGMPKERFSAEFPKEGPSILRIQQVVRGDSAAYFCASSPHRDTEAFFGQGTRLTVV.